This TCR beta chain came from a study of shared T cell receptors in the human thymus. Profiled with immunoSEQ multiplex PCR; TCRdb holds only in-frame clones, not every one. The sample lists 700,000 or so clones, 80% to 90% seen once, with more than 0.008% in the top ten. The data also belong to a second study, concerning human thymus T cells. This second report adds: Resections from corrective heart surgery supplied the thymus tissue.

Sequenced: thymocytes. The receptor comes from a girl in the first two years of life with a congenital heart defect.

The CDR3 sequence is CASRDLRQGATNYGYTF. The CDR3 DNA follows: TGCGCCAGCAGGGACCTCAGACAGGGGGCTACTAACTATGGCTACACCTTC. The V and J genes are TRBV10-2 and TRBJ1-2; 10 bases agree with TRBD1. CDR1 is WSHSY, CDR2 SAAADI, per germline. V dropped 6 bases and J dropped 0; count of bases not matched to a gene: 10. This CDR3 comprises 17 residues.